This T cell receptor (beta chain) is drawn from a study of PD-L1 blockade in urothelial cancer. Study background: The study started patients on atezolizumab around 2014, giving 1,200 mg intravenously every 3 weeks.

Using immunoSEQ multiplex PCR, the repertoire was profiled, and TCRdb retains in-frame clones only, with some absent. The sample has more than 90,000 clones, about nine tenths seen once. Germline loops: CDR1 SEHNR, CDR2 FQNEAQ (reference sequence). The V gene end was trimmed by 8 bases and the J gene end by 2 bases; junction bases not matched to a gene: 9. The CDR3 totals 15 residues. Time point indicated: pretreatment peripheral blood. The chain uses TRBV7-9 and TRBJ2-5, with 9 positions matching TRBD1. The source material was PBMCs, sampled around atezolizumab (anti-PD-L1) treatment. The source of this sequence is a man aged 60 to 69 with urothelial cancer. The CDR3: CASDPGQGSQETQYF. The CDR3 DNA reads as TGTGCCAGCGATCCGGGACAGGGCTCACAAGAGACCCAGTACTTC.